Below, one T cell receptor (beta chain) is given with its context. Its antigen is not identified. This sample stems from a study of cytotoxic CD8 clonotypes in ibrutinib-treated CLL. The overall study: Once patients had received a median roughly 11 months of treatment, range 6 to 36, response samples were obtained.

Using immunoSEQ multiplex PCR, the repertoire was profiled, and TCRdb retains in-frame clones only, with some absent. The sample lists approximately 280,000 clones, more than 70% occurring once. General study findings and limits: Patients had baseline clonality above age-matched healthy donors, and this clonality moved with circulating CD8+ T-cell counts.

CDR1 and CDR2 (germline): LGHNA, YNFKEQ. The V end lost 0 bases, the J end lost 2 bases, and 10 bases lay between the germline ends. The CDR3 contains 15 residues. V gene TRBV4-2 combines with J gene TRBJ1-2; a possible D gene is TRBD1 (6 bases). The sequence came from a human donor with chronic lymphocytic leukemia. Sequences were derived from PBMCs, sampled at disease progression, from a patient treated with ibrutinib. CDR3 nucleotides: TGTGCCAGCAGCCAAGAGGGCCAGGGGAACTATGGCTACACCTTC. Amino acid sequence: CASSQEGQGNYGYTF.